The 13 T cell receptor beta chains reported below all come from one sample, sequenced in a study of blood T cells in healthy people across ages. A second roughly 7 to 11 cycle PCR used barcoded and J-beta primers. TCRdb processed the 5' RACE reads anew with MiXCR; each CDR3 protein has one entry. The sample yields roughly 800,000 distinct CDR3 sequences, about 62% seen once. The sequencing sample was made of blood. These receptor sequences come from a man aged 30 to 39 in good health.

This clonotype was observed a few times. This rearrangement joins TRBV2 to TRBJ1-2; TRBD1 might be the D (5 bases). The V end was cut by 3 bases, the J end by 4 bases, with 12 bases between. This CDR3 has 14 amino acids. Germline V gives CDR1 SNHLY, CDR2 FYNNEI. This CDR3 is CASSEQGSVYGYTF. The CDR3 DNA is TGTGCCAGCAGTGAGCAGGGCAGCGTCTATGGCTACACCTTC.

This chain uses TRBV7-2 with TRBJ1-5; tentatively, D is TRBD1 (6 bases). V lost 2 bases and J lost 4, with 12 bases in between. The CDR3 covers 15 residues. The germline V gene encodes CDR1 SGHTA and CDR2 FQGNSA. The CDR3 here is CASSLYGTGNQPQHF. DNA of the CDR3: TGTGCCAGCAGCTTATATGGCACAGGGAATCAGCCCCAGCATTTT.

The V and J genes are TRBV6-2 or TRBV6-3 and TRBJ1-2, with a tentative D call TRBD1 (5 bases). This CDR3 has 14 residues. The germline V gene encodes CDR1 MNHEY and CDR2 SVGEGT. V was trimmed by 2 bases and J by 4 bases, leaving 11 bases between them. The CDR3 region has the DNA TGTGCCAGCAGTTACGATTCAGGGAGCTATGGCTACACCTTC. It translates to CASSYDSGSYGYTF.

The CDR3 spells CASSIDSISGSDTQYF. The CDR3 region has the DNA TGTGCCAGCAGCATTGACAGCATTAGCGGATCAGATACGCAGTATTTT. V usage is TRBV7-2 and J usage is TRBJ2-3; possibly TRBD2 for D (6 bases). Germline CDR1 and CDR2: SGHTA and FQGNSA. Trimming left V 5 bases short and J 4 bases short, with 19 bases between. CDR3 length: 16 amino acids.

The chain links TRBV11-1 to TRBJ2-1, with no clear D. Trimming left V 5 bases short and J 9 bases short, with 14 bases between. Germline V lookup: CDR1 SGHAT, CDR2 FQDESV (reference sequence). This CDR3 spans 13 amino acids. The CDR3 is CASSPGRALEQFF. CDR3 bases: TGTGCCAGCAGCCCCGGACGGGCGCTTGAGCAGTTCTTC.

V gene TRBV27 combines with J gene TRBJ2-4; a possible D gene is TRBD1 (6 bases). The CDR3 runs 14 residues. The V end lost 1 base, the J end lost 8 bases, and 12 bases lay between the germline ends. Per the germline V gene, CDR1 is MNHEY and CDR2 is SMNVEV (reference sequence). Here the CDR3 DNA reads TGTGCCAGCAGTTTATTAGGGGGTAGAGACATTCAGTACTTC. The encoded protein is CASSLLGGRDIQYF.

The rearrangement joins TRBV4-2 to TRBJ1-5; D possibly corresponds to TRBD1 (5 bases). Trimming cost V 0 bases and J 7 bases, with 13 bases left between them. Germline lookup yields CDR1 LGHNA and CDR2 YNFKEQ. The CDR3 is 15 amino acids. CDR3 protein: CASSQESGGWQPQHF. Here the CDR3 DNA reads TGTGCCAGCAGCCAAGAATCGGGGGGTTGGCAGCCCCAGCATTTT.

The rearrangement uses TRBV7-6 and TRBJ1-1, with D perhaps TRBD1 (5 bases). Trimming took 0 bases from V and 0 from J, leaving 17 bases between them. Germline V CDR1 and CDR2: SGHVS, FNYEAQ. This CDR3 is 18 amino acids long. The CDR3, as DNA: TGTGCCAGCAGCTTAGCGACGGGGGGAACTCTCATGAACACTGAAGCTTTCTTT. This sequence encodes CASSLATGGTLMNTEAFF.

This clonotype is a singleton in its sample. The chain uses TRBV20-1 and TRBJ1-2; TRBD1 matches 9 bases. CDR1 is DFQATT and CDR2 is SNEGSKA in the germline V gene (reference sequence). After removal of 0 bases from V and 2 bases from J, the junction contained 4 bases not matched to a gene. This CDR3 comprises 15 residues. The CDR3 loop reads CSARDGDRDNYGYTF. In DNA, the CDR3 is TGCAGTGCTAGAGATGGGGACAGGGACAACTATGGCTACACCTTC.

The rearrangement links TRBV25-1 to TRBJ2-1, with D unresolved. The V gene lost 4 bases and the J gene lost 1 base, with 8 bases spanning the gap. The CDR3 length is 14 residues. CDR1 MGHDK and CDR2 SYGVNS come from the germline V gene. CDR3 in amino acids: CASSAALSYNEQFF. CDR3 coding DNA: TGTGCCAGCAGTGCGGCACTTTCCTACAATGAGCAGTTCTTC.

This chain uses TRBV7-2 with TRBJ1-2; TRBD1 is a possible D gene (5 bases). The CDR3 contains 15 residues. Trimming shortened V by 1 base and J by 1 base, and 10 bases separated the two germline ends. Germline V gene lookup returns CDR1 SGHTA and CDR2 FQGNSA. CDR3 protein: CASSLGPGYNYGYTF. Here the CDR3 DNA reads TGTGCCAGCAGCTTAGGTCCAGGGTATAACTATGGCTACACCTTC.

This clonotype has a handful of counts. The V call is TRBV28, the J call TRBJ2-3, with TRBD2 identical over 7 bases. Per the germline V gene, CDR1 is MDHEN and CDR2 is SYDVKM. V was pared by 4 bases and J by 6 bases, with 4 bases of the junction left unmatched. CDR3 size: 13 residues. The CDR3: CASSSSGRDTQYF. The CDR3 DNA follows: TGTGCCAGCAGTTCTAGCGGTCGGGATACGCAGTATTTT.

The chain couples TRBV6-5 to TRBJ1-2; the D gene is possibly TRBD1 (6 bases). The germline V and J ends were trimmed by 0 bases and 2 bases, with 10 bases remaining between them. The CDR3 runs 15 residues. Germline CDR1 is MNHEY and CDR2 is SVGAGI. The CDR3 DNA reads TGTGCCAGCAGTTACTCTTGGGGGGGCAACTATGGCTACACCTTC. This gives the protein CASSYSWGGNYGYTF.